Listed below are T cell receptor beta chains from one sample, sequenced in a study of cytomegalovirus exposure and HLA in healthy donors. The data were produced by immunoSEQ multiplex PCR, yet TCRdb's version contains in-frame clones alone and is incomplete. Of around 170,000 clones in the sample, less than 85% were seen once. The sample taken for sequencing was PBMCs. All receptors derive from a man younger than 35 in good health and CMV-seropositive. Each CDR3 is given without its conserved first and last residue. Each record gives: CDR3 protein, J gene, clone size, V gene, D gene. A D gene is named only where the DNA matches it firmly. Expanded clones are given a class, and other clones once, few, many or no size at all.

ASSLPSLSGGGTYEQY | TRBJ2-7 | once | TRBV7-2 | TRBD2
ASRQGGNQPQH | TRBJ1-5 | - | TRBV27 | -
AWSVADRGLSPLH | TRBJ1-6 | few | TRBV30 | TRBD1
ASPQDTLNTGELF | TRBJ2-2 | - | TRBV18 | -
ASSPPFPDTQY | TRBJ2-3 | - | TRBV13 | -
AISDPEDRGTDTQY | TRBJ2-3 | - | TRBV10-3 | TRBD1
ASTSYYEQY | TRBJ2-7 | - | TRBV2 | -
ASSFGQGETQY | TRBJ2-5 | few | TRBV28 | TRBD1
ASSPTGTGGEQY | TRBJ2-7 | - | TRBV5-1 | TRBD1
ASSQLAGPYNEQF | TRBJ2-1 | - | TRBV4-1 | TRBD2
ASSRDRARNSPLH | TRBJ1-6 | once | TRBV18 | TRBD1
ASSFIRGYEQY | TRBJ2-7 | - | TRBV27 | -
ASSADSYSYEQY | TRBJ2-7 | few | TRBV6-1 | -
ASSLSIAGTGELF | TRBJ2-2 | - | TRBV5-1 | -
ASSRPRGTEASYEQY | TRBJ2-7 | - | TRBV19 | -
ASSFGAGGTYEQY | TRBJ2-7 | - | TRBV7-9 | TRBD2
ASRPQGATKEQY | TRBJ2-7 | few | TRBV2 | TRBD1
AWSVQGRDTGELF | TRBJ2-2 | - | TRBV30 | -
ASIAGEPREQY | TRBJ2-7 | few | TRBV28 | TRBD2
ASSQEVHGTATNNEQF | TRBJ2-1 | - | TRBV4-1 | TRBD1
ASSQGSSNQPQH | TRBJ1-5 | - | TRBV27 | -
ASSYSDRLNTEAF | TRBJ1-1 | - | TRBV6-5 | TRBD1
ASSFGRGYT | TRBJ1-2 | - | TRBV28 | -
ASSPGQDPGYT | TRBJ1-2 | - | TRBV5-4 | TRBD1
ASSVGQGVAEAF | TRBJ1-1 | - | TRBV6-1 | TRBD1
ASSGVPGQFYGYT | TRBJ1-2 | - | TRBV2 | TRBD1
ASSLWQQETQY | TRBJ2-5 | few | TRBV5-1 | -
ASSGTGRGPGYGYT | TRBJ1-2 | - | TRBV5-1 | -